The rows below give T cell receptor beta chains drawn from one sample of a study of radiotherapy plus CTLA-4 blockade in lung cancer. Method: immunoSEQ multiplex PCR; TCRdb's copy keeps in-frame clones and lacks some. Of about 95,000 clones in the sample, around four fifths were seen once. This specimen consisted of peripheral blood, obtained from a patient treated with radiotherapy plus ipilimumab. The receptors stem from a human donor with non-small cell lung cancer who had a partial response to radiotherapy plus ipilimumab. Both conserved end residues are part of each CDR3. Fields, in order: CDR3 DNA, CDR3 protein, D gene, V gene, J gene. A D gene is named only where the DNA matches it firmly.

CDR3nt: TGTGCCAGCGCCAGGGGACTAGTTTCTGGGGCCAACGTCCTGACTTTC
CDR3aa: CASARGLVSGANVLTF
d_gene: TRBD2
v_gene: TRBV7-3
j_gene: TRBJ2-6

CDR3nt: TGTGCCAGTAGTATAGATTATCGGACTGAAGCTTTCTTT
CDR3aa: CASSIDYRTEAFF
d_gene: NA
v_gene: TRBV19
j_gene: TRBJ1-1

CDR3nt: TGTGCCAGCAGTCCAGGGGCGGCAGGGAGCTCCTACGAGCAGTACTTC
CDR3aa: CASSPGAAGSSYEQYF
d_gene: NA
v_gene: TRBV27
j_gene: TRBJ2-7

CDR3nt: TGTGCCAGCACTACAGGGGCGGGAACTGAAGCTTTCTTT
CDR3aa: CASTTGAGTEAFF
d_gene: TRBD1
v_gene: TRBV2
j_gene: TRBJ1-1

CDR3nt: TGTGCCAGCAGTTTAGGCAGGGAGGTTGGCTACACCTTC
CDR3aa: CASSLGREVGYTF
d_gene: NA
v_gene: TRBV27
j_gene: TRBJ1-2

CDR3nt: TGTGCCAGTAGCCGCAGGGGGCGTGAGTACGATGAGCAGTTCTTC
CDR3aa: CASSRRGREYDEQFF
d_gene: TRBD1
v_gene: TRBV19
j_gene: TRBJ2-1

CDR3nt: TGTGCCACCAGCGGGGACAGGGAGTTTTACGAGCAGTACTTC
CDR3aa: CATSGDREFYEQYF
d_gene: TRBD1
v_gene: TRBV15
j_gene: TRBJ2-7

CDR3nt: TGTGCCAGTAGTCCCAGTCAGGGACTAAGCACCGGGGAGCTGTTTTTT
CDR3aa: CASSPSQGLSTGELFF
d_gene: TRBD2
v_gene: TRBV19
j_gene: TRBJ2-2

CDR3nt: TGTGCCAGCAGCGTAGGCGGCCAGCCCTCCTACGAGCAGTACTTC
CDR3aa: CASSVGGQPSYEQYF
d_gene: NA
v_gene: TRBV9
j_gene: TRBJ2-7

CDR3nt: TGTGCCAGCAGCTCCGGACAGGGGAGGGGGACCCAGTACTTC
CDR3aa: CASSSGQGRGTQYF
d_gene: TRBD1
v_gene: TRBV2
j_gene: TRBJ2-5